This TCR beta chain was documented in a study of CD8+ T cells in alopecia areata. Note on this clone: Other DNA sequences in the same sample also yield this CDR3.

CDR3 length equals 12 residues. Between the trimmed V and J ends, which lost 1 base and 5 bases, there was a span of 5 bases. CDR1 and CDR2 (germline): SGHDN, FVKESK. Sequencing relied on a cDNA template that was reverse transcribed from extracted RNA. Only in-frame clones appear in the TCRdb table, and some are missing; sequencing was by immunoSEQ multiplex PCR. Seen here are about 180,000 clones, about 66% observed once, and the top ten hold 9.5% to 12%. The source material was CD8+ T cells sorted from blood, sampled at week 0. The clonotype comes from a human donor with alopecia areata. The chain uses TRBV14 and TRBJ1-1; D not resolved. The CDR3 nucleotides read TGTGCCAGCAGCCAAGTAAATACTGAAGCTTTCTTT. Protein sequence: CASSQVNTEAFF.